Sequencing of this T cell receptor beta chain was carried out in a study of blood T cells in healthy people across ages. General study points: Naive T cell percentage showed a strong correlation with the diversity of TCR beta.

This clonotype turned up a few times. As yet, its antigen is unknown. This CDR3 is built from 17 residues. Trimming took 4 bases from V and 3 from J; bases not matched to a gene: 11. Per the germline V gene, CDR1 is SGHRS and CDR2 is YFSETQ. Using a J-beta primer mix together with a sample-barcoded 5' primer, a second PCR was run for about 7 to 12 cycles. Researchers report that a template-switch adaptor with 12 random nucleotides tagged each cDNA molecule. TCRdb called the 5' RACE reads again in MiXCR, with one record for every CDR3 protein. The repertoire has about 1.8 million distinct CDR3 sequences, around 50% of them found once; the top ten carry approximately 2%.

This chain links TRBV5-1 with TRBJ2-7; 12 bases agree with TRBD2. This receptor was taken from a woman in her thirties or forties in good health. The source material was blood. DNA for the CDR3: TGCGCCAGCAGCCCTTCACCTCTAGCGGGGGGGCGCTACGAGCAGTACTTC. This encodes CASSPSPLAGGRYEQYF.